One sample yielded the 31 T cell receptor beta chains listed below, sequenced in a study of CD8 T cells in Susac syndrome. RNA was extracted with the RNeasy kit, and a quantity of 0.5 to 1 ug was reverse transcribed using random hexamers. TCRdb passed the immunoSEQ multiplex PCR reads through MiXCR, listing each CDR3 protein once. This sample has approximately 200,000 distinct CDR3 sequences, with about 95% found just once. The material sequenced was CD4+ T cells from PBMCs. These receptors all stem from a human donor with multiple sclerosis.

The V and J genes are TRBV20-1 and TRBJ1-5, with D possibly matching TRBD1 (5 bases). CDR1 DFQATT and CDR2 SNEGSKA come from the germline V gene (reference sequence). The CDR3 has 14 amino acids. V was pared by 5 bases and J by 1 base, with 12 bases between. The CDR3 DNA reads as TGCAGTGCTGGGCCCACAGGAAGCAATCAGCCCCAGCATTTT. As protein: CSAGPTGSNQPQHF.

The chain is built from TRBV29-1 and TRBJ2-3; possibly TRBD1 or TRBD2 for D (5 bases each). CDR1 and CDR2 from the germline V gene are SQVTM and ANQGSEA. The CDR3 totals 13 residues. Trimming shortened V by 3 bases and J by 1 base, and 8 bases separated the two germline ends. The CDR3 spells CSVDGGGTDTQYF. In DNA form, the CDR3 reads TGCAGCGTTGATGGGGGAGGCACAGATACGCAGTATTTT.

Here the CDR3 DNA reads TGCAGCGTTGCACAGGCTCAGTATGGCTACACCTTC. This encodes CSVAQAQYGYTF. This sequence joins TRBV29-1 and TRBJ1-2; TRBD1 might be the D (5 bases). Germline CDR1 reads SQVTM; CDR2 reads ANQGSEA. The V end lost 4 bases, the J end lost 5 bases, and 11 bases lay between the germline ends. This CDR3 region has 12 residues.

The chain combines TRBV30 with TRBJ2-1; the D is unclear. The germline CDR1 and CDR2 sequences are GTSNPN and SVGIG (reference sequence). This CDR3 has 13 residues. Trimming removed 5 bases at V and 0 bases at J, with 8 bases between. The CDR3 is CAWGRSSYNEQFF. Written as DNA, the CDR3 is TGTGCCTGGGGACGGAGCTCCTACAATGAGCAGTTCTTC.

V and J are TRBV3-1 and TRBJ1-5; 11 bases map to TRBD1. The germline V gene encodes CDR1 LGHDT and CDR2 YNNKEL (reference sequence). V shed 4 bases, J shed 6 bases, and the junction held 5 bases outside the gene matches. CDR3 length equals 15 residues. CDR3 DNA sequence: TGTGCCAGCAGCCCCGGGACAGGGGGAGGTCAGCCCCAGCATTTT. Translating gives CASSPGTGGGQPQHF.

The chain has TRBV18 and TRBJ2-7, with 7 bases aligning to TRBD2. V shed 3 bases, J shed 6 bases, and the junction held 8 bases outside the gene matches. Per the germline V gene, CDR1 is KGHSH and CDR2 is LQKENI. The CDR3 has 14 amino acids. CDR3: CASSPDAGAVEQYF. In nucleotides, the CDR3 is TGTGCCAGCTCACCGGACGCGGGAGCCGTCGAGCAGTACTTC.

The chain has TRBV5-1 and TRBJ2-7, with a possible D match to TRBD1 (5 bases). The CDR3 length is 15 residues. Per germline, CDR1 SGHRS and CDR2 YFSETQ. Trimming took 4 bases from V and 4 from J, leaving 18 bases between them. CDR3 protein: CASSVEGVQVYEQYF. In nucleotides, the CDR3 is TGCGCCAGCAGCGTGGAAGGGGTTCAGGTGTACGAGCAGTACTTC.

This clonotype was counted between two and nine times. This chain links TRBV3-1 with TRBJ2-7; D remains ambiguous. The CDR3 loop spans 12 amino acids. CDR1 and CDR2 (germline): LGHDT, YNNKEL (reference sequence). Trimming removed 6 bases from V and 4 bases from J, with 10 bases in between. The chain's CDR3 is CASSLRAYEQYF. The CDR3, as DNA: TGTGCCAGCAGTTTAAGGGCTTACGAGCAGTACTTC.

V gene TRBV12-3 or TRBV12-4 combines with J gene TRBJ1-2; no reliable D call. V lost 8 bases to trimming and J lost 4 bases, with 14 bases between them. The CDR3 is made up of 13 amino acids. DNA for the CDR3: TGTGCCAGCCATCGGATCCTAGGCTATGGCTACACCTTC. It translates to CASHRILGYGYTF.

A few counts support this clonotype. The V and J genes are TRBV19 and TRBJ2-7, with 11 bases fitting TRBD2. The germline V gene encodes CDR1 LNHDA and CDR2 SQIVND (reference sequence). The CDR3 loop spans 14 amino acids. V lost 5 bases to trimming and J lost 1 base; unmatched junction nucleotides: 1. The CDR3 protein is CASSGTSGSYEQYF. The DNA of the CDR3 is TGTGCCAGTAGTGGGACTAGCGGATCCTACGAGCAGTACTTC.

V usage is TRBV5-1 and J usage is TRBJ2-2; D possibly uses TRBD1 or TRBD2 (5 bases each). The CDR3 is 14 amino acids. Trimming removed 3 bases from V and 2 bases from J, with 8 bases in between. CDR1 and CDR2 (germline): SGHRS, YFSETQ. CDR3 loop: CASSWGPNTGELFF. The CDR3 bases are TGCGCCAGCAGCTGGGGACCCAACACCGGGGAGCTGTTTTTT.

The chain couples TRBV24-1 to TRBJ2-6; no firm D call. The CDR3 runs 16 residues. Trimming removed 3 bases from V and 2 bases from J, with 10 bases in between. Per germline, CDR1 KGHDR and CDR2 SFDVKD. The CDR3 nucleotides read TGTGCCACCAGTGATGCCCGAGGCGCTGGGGCCAACGTCCTGACTTTC. This gives the protein CATSDARGAGANVLTF.

The V gene is TRBV6-6, the J gene TRBJ1-5; D unresolved. The germline V gene has CDR1 MNHNY and CDR2 SVGAGI (reference sequence). Trimming stripped 7 bases from V and 5 bases from J, with 9 bases between. The CDR3 covers 12 residues. The CDR3 nucleotides are TGTGCCAGCAACACCCCCGATCAGCCCCAGCATTTT. This gives the protein CASNTPDQPQHF.

The chain couples TRBV6-5 to TRBJ2-3, with TRBD2 identical over 9 bases. Trimming cost V 4 bases and J 8 bases; bases outside gene matches: 1. Germline loops: CDR1 MNHEY, CDR2 SVGAGI. There are 12 residues in the CDR3. CDR3: CASSSAGGTQYF. The CDR3 DNA reads as TGTGCCAGCAGTTCAGCGGGAGGTACGCAGTATTTT.

The genes are TRBV9 and TRBJ1-5; D call uncertain. Germline CDR1 is SGDLS and CDR2 is YYNGEE. The ends were cut back, 0 bases at V and 4 bases at J, with 5 bases in the middle. The CDR3 sequence is 13 residues long. The chain's CDR3 is CASSVGVNQPQHF. Here the CDR3 DNA reads TGTGCCAGCAGCGTAGGGGTAAATCAGCCCCAGCATTTT.

In this sample, this clonotype turned up once. The rearrangement uses TRBV29-1 and TRBJ1-4, with 12 bases that match TRBD1. V was clipped by 5 bases and J by 7 bases; unmatched bases: 8. The CDR3 contains 15 residues. Germline V gene lookup returns CDR1 SQVTM and CDR2 ANQGSEA. CDR3 in DNA: TGCAGCGTTTCAATAGGGGGACAGGGGGCTGAAAAACTGTTTTTT. Translation: CSVSIGGQGAEKLFF.

The chain joins TRBV7-9 to TRBJ2-5, with 10 bases lining up with TRBD2. The CDR3 consists of 15 residues. The V gene's germline CDR1 is SEHNR and CDR2 FQNEAQ (reference sequence). V shed 2 bases, J shed 2 bases, and the junction held 2 bases outside the gene matches. CDR3 DNA sequence: TGTGCCAGCAGCTTACTAGCGGGGGTACAAGAGACCCAGTACTTC. As protein: CASSLLAGVQETQYF. The complete variable domain, with remaining parts taken from reference TRBV7-9 and TRBJ2-5, reads DTGVSQNPRHKITKRGQNVTFRCDPISEHNRLYWYRQTLGQGPEFLTYFQNEAQLEKSRLLSDRFSAERPKGSFSTLEIQRTEQGDSAMYLCASSLLAGVQETQYFGPGTRLLVL.

The V call is TRBV25-1, the J call TRBJ2-3, with 7 bases matching TRBD1. Germline V gives CDR1 MGHDK, CDR2 SYGVNS. V shed 6 bases and J 8 bases; nucleotides not matched to a gene: 14. The CDR3 is 15 residues long. CDR3: CASSEPATGWGTQYF. The CDR3 DNA sequence: TGTGCCAGCAGCGAGCCAGCGACAGGGTGGGGTACGCAGTATTTT.

The V call is TRBV20-1, the J call TRBJ2-7; the match to TRBD2 covers 8 bases. The CDR3 sequence is 13 residues long. The trim removed 1 base at V and 6 bases at J, leaving 5 bases unmatched. Germline values: CDR1 DFQATT, CDR2 SNEGSKA (reference sequence). The DNA of the CDR3 is TGCAGTGCTAGAGCGGGACTAGTTAGCGAGCAGTACTTC. This encodes CSARAGLVSEQYF.

This chain connects TRBV30 to TRBJ2-7, with a weak D call TRBD2 (5 bases). Germline V CDR1 and CDR2: GTSNPN, SVGIG (reference sequence). The CDR3 sequence is 15 residues long. V was shortened by 2 bases and J by 2 bases, with 16 bases between the two germline ends. The chain's CDR3 is CAWSLLEGMPYEQYF. The CDR3 DNA reads as TGTGCCTGGAGTCTCCTTGAGGGAATGCCCTACGAGCAGTACTTC. The whole variable domain, remainder taken from reference TRBV30 and TRBJ2-7, is SQTIHQWPATLVQPVGSPLSLECTVEGTSNPNLYWYRQAAGRGLQLLFYSVGIGQISSEVPQNLSASRPQDRQFILSSKKLLLSDSGFYLCAWSLLEGMPYEQYFGPGTRLTVT.

The chain has TRBV6-5 and TRBJ2-6; tentatively, D is TRBD1 (6 bases). V lost 3 bases to trimming and J lost 5 bases, with 14 bases between them. This CDR3 region has 16 residues. Germline CDR1 and CDR2: MNHEY and SVGAGI. The CDR3 sequence is CASSYLQGRRANVLTF. Written as DNA, the CDR3 is TGTGCCAGCAGTTATCTACAGGGAAGGAGGGCCAACGTCCTGACTTTC.

The chain recombines TRBV5-4 with TRBJ2-1; TRBD2 might be the D (5 bases). This CDR3 comprises 13 residues. Germline values: CDR1 SGHNT, CDR2 YYREEE (reference sequence). The germline V and J ends were trimmed by 6 bases and 7 bases, with 14 bases remaining between them. The DNA for the CDR3 is TGTGCCAGCACTGAGGGATTCATTAATGAGCAGTTCTTC. It yields the protein CASTEGFINEQFF.

This clonotype appeared once. The rearrangement uses TRBV3-1 and TRBJ1-2; TRBD1 agrees at 9 bases. Germline V gene lookup returns CDR1 LGHDT and CDR2 YNNKEL (reference sequence). With 5 bases clipped from V and 8 bases from J, the junction kept 9 bases outside the gene matches. There are 14 residues in the CDR3. The CDR3 DNA is TGTGCCAGCAGCTTCCTCCGGACAGGGGACGGCTACACCTTC. Translated, it gives CASSFLRTGDGYTF.

The J gene is TRBJ2-7, the V gene TRBV6-5; D is perhaps TRBD1 (6 bases). Germline CDR1 MNHEY, CDR2 SVGAGI. V was shortened by 2 bases and J by 3 bases, with 11 bases between the two germline ends. CDR3 size: 14 residues. In DNA form, the CDR3 reads TGTGCCAGCAGTTACGGACAGCTAGGCTACGAGCAGTACTTC. Its translation: CASSYGQLGYEQYF.

V usage is TRBV12-3 or TRBV12-4 and J usage is TRBJ2-1; 10 nucleotides match TRBD2. V lost 6 bases and J lost 8; bases outside the gene matches: 7. The CDR3 has 14 residues. As DNA, the CDR3 is TGTGCCAGCAGCCTGGGACTAGCGATCGATGAGCAGTTCTTC. Protein: CASSLGLAIDEQFF.

The chain combines TRBV6-5 with TRBJ1-1; tentatively, D is TRBD1 (6 bases). Trimming removed 5 bases from V and 5 bases from J, with 18 bases in between. Germline V CDR1 and CDR2: MNHEY, SVGAGI. CDR3 length: 15 residues. CDR3 DNA: TGTGCCAGCAGTACCCAACAGACAGGCAGGACTGAAGCTTTCTTT. It translates to CASSTQQTGRTEAFF.

The chain recombines TRBV12-3 or TRBV12-4 with TRBJ2-7; D may match TRBD1 or TRBD2 (6 bases each). This CDR3 region has 14 residues. Trimming stripped 6 bases from V and 2 bases from J, with 14 bases between. The CDR3 loop is CASSPGAPPYEQYF. The CDR3 DNA reads TGTGCCAGCAGCCCGGGGGCGCCACCCTACGAGCAGTACTTC.

The CDR3 DNA reads as TGCAGTGCTAGAGATAGGCGACTAGGAGTTGATACGCAGTATTTT. This codes for CSARDRRLGVDTQYF. This rearrangement joins TRBV20-1 to TRBJ2-3, with D possibly matching TRBD2 (6 bases). CDR3 length: 15 amino acids. Deletions cut 0 bases from V and 6 bases from J, with 16 bases between. Germline V gene data show CDR1 as DFQATT and CDR2 as SNEGSKA (reference sequence).

The chain is built from TRBV10-3 and TRBJ1-5; 7 nucleotides line up with TRBD1. V was pared by 10 bases and J by 8 bases, with 17 bases of the junction left unmatched. The CDR3 has 15 amino acids. Germline CDR1 ENHRY, CDR2 SYGVKD. In nucleotides, the CDR3 is TGTGCCAGCGCGTTTTCGTCAGGGGGAATGGAGCCCCAGCATTTT. Translating it yields CASAFSSGGMEPQHF.

This clonotype was detected only once. J is TRBJ1-1 and V is TRBV12-3 or TRBV12-4; D is unclear. The V end was cut by 4 bases, the J end by 5 bases, with 11 bases between. The CDR3 covers 13 residues. DNA of the CDR3: TGTGCCAGCAGTTCCTCCTTTGGGACTGAAGCTTTCTTT. This sequence encodes CASSSSFGTEAFF.

As to this clonotype: One end of the junction does not line up with germline, which may come from a read error. The rearrangement uses TRBV7-7 and TRBJ2-1, with TRBD2 matching over 15 bases. Germline-derived CDR1 and CDR2 are SSHAT and FNYEAQ (reference sequence). This CDR3 has 14 amino acids. CDR3 protein: CASSSGLAGGQQFF. The DNA for the CDR3 is TGTGCTAGCAGCTCGGGACTAGCGGGGGGTCAGCAGTTCTTC.